The T cell receptor beta chain under discussion was sequenced for a study of blood T cell repertoires in COVID-19 (dated by TCRdb to 2018 to 2021). A note on the overall study: The collaborator samples originated in the United States, Italy and Spain and spanned the acute and convalescent phases of COVID-19. The material from the prospective study consisted of cDNA or gDNA derived from T cells, B-cell-depleted T cells, or PBMCs. Subjects who had been exposed to COVID-19, were actively infected with it, or had recovered from it provided the deeply sampled blood TCRbeta repertoires that made up the dataset. A freely available public database, intended as a resource for researchers studying the immune response to SARS-CoV-2, is where the repertoires were released. The samples were drawn from two sources: the first 160 participants of the ongoing ImmuneRACE study, and over 1,000 subjects contributed by 6 global collaborators. A de-identified subject ID, COVID-19 status, age in years and sex were almost always included in the sample metadata. Where available, HLA class I and class II types were taken from metadata supplied by the sample provider and were not determined by assay-based typing. General findings and caveats noted by the study authors: How much clinical and demographic metadata was included differed by source and by participant, and the metadata was provided uncurated.

The collaborating institutions used their own protocols to collect whole blood in K2EDTA tubes. Collaborator samples were shipped for TCRbeta analysis as frozen whole blood, isolated PBMCs, or DNA extracted from either sample type. TCRbeta CDR3 regions were amplified from genomic DNA using the immunoSEQ Assay, a bias-controlled multiplex PCR. The authors processed their data as follows. The number of nucleated cells in each sample was estimated from the amplification of reference gene primers within the assay. Sequence reads were collapsed and filtered to measure the absolute abundance of every unique TCRbeta CDR3 rearrangement. For each sample, productive Simpson clonality was calculated by taking the square root of Simpson's diversity index across productive rearrangements. Not all clones reach the TCRdb copy of this immuneACCESS table, which keeps in-frame sequences only. Checked studies attribute under half of the gap to unresolved V genes and leave the rest unexplained. The V and J calls and the clone size are those of that table, but D and trimming were determined from the DNA. This sample has 250,000 to 300,000 clones in its table, and 65% to 90% of those were observed once. Approximately 5% of the sample is in the top ten clones.

The CDR3 measures 16 amino acids from cysteine to phenylalanine. Only the CDR3 region is kept as DNA, spanning 48 bases read in frame from base 1. CDR1 and CDR2, looked up from the germline V gene, are MGHRA and YSYEKL. The junction carries 13 bases between V and J, which are trimmed by 4 bases and 0 bases respectively. Comments on this clone: The antigen this receptor binds is unknown. One base away there is no much larger clone; base qualities are not given.

This clonotype originated in a man aged 50 or older with active or convalescent COVID-19. Sequenced sample: peripheral blood. The V and J genes are TRBV4-1 and TRBJ2-4; TRBD1 is a weak D gene call, 5 bases matching. The DNA reads as follows: TGCGCCAGCAGCCCACAGGTCCTCCCAGCCAAAAACATTCAGTACTTC. Translated, it gives CASSPQVLPAKNIQYF.